The clone carrying this T cell receptor (beta chain) has a count of ten or more. The antigen remains unidentified. TCRdb itself ran the 5' RACE reads through MiXCR, one entry per CDR3 protein. The profile shows 15,000 to 20,000 distinct CDR3 sequences, 2% to 3% of them singletons. CDR1 and CDR2 from the germline V gene are SGHDT and YYEEEE. This CDR3 spans 14 amino acids. V lost 5 bases, J lost 4 bases, and 10 bases lay in between. The entry originates in a study of neurological immune-mediated disorders. Across the study: Relapsing-remitting disease affected roughly 30, and secondary progressive 3, of 34 multiple sclerosis patients.

Study-level results: HTLV-1-associated myelopathy ranked highest for TCR clonal expansion and multiple sclerosis lowest, beneath healthy controls. Association of the multiple sclerosis repertoire cluster with clinical or MRI features was not observed for any feature.

The unsorted libraries were produced from 2 million PBMCs held at -80 C. The chain uses TRBV5-6 and TRBJ2-6; no definite D call. Sample: PBMCs. This TCR was sampled from a woman under 30 with multiple sclerosis. The CDR3 region is CASSRQSGANVLTF. As DNA, the CDR3 is TGTGCCAGCAGTCGGCAGTCGGGGGCCAACGTCCTGACTTTC.